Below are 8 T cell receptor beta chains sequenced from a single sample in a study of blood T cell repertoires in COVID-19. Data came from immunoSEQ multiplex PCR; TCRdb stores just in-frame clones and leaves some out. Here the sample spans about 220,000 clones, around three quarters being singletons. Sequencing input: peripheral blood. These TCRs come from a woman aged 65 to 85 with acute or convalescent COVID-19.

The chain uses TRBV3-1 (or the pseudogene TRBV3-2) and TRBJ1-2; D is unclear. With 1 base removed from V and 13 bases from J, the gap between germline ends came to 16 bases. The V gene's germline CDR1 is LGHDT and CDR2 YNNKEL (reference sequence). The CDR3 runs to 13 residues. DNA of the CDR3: TGTGCCAGCAGCCAAGGGGCTGAGGGTAGGAGCACCTTC. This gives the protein CASSQGAEGRSTF.

CDR3 loop: CASSSTTSGFSYEQYF. The CDR3 region has the DNA TGTGCCAGCTCATCGACCACTAGCGGCTTCTCCTACGAGCAGTACTTC. V usage is TRBV18 and J usage is TRBJ2-7; 8 positions agree with TRBD2. V dropped 5 bases and J dropped 0; count of bases not matched to a gene: 9. The CDR3 length is 16 residues. Per germline, CDR1 KGHSH and CDR2 LQKENI. The entire variable domain, with the rest obtained from reference TRBV18 and TRBJ2-7, is as follows: NAGVMQNPRHLVRRRGQEARLRCSPMKGHSHVYWYRQLPEEGLKFMVYLQKENIIDESGMPKERFSAEFPKEGPSILRIQQVVRGDSAAYFCASSSTTSGFSYEQYFGPGTRLTVT.

CDR3 nucleotides: TGTGCCAGCAGTTACATAGCGGGGGGCTACACCGGGGGTCGAGAGACCCAGTACTTC. It encodes CASSYIAGGYTGGRETQYF. V and J are TRBV6-2 or TRBV6-3 and TRBJ2-5, with 10 bases matching TRBD2. Trimming at V came to 2 bases and at J to 4 bases, leaving 16 bases not matched to a gene. Germline V lookup: CDR1 MNHEY, CDR2 SVGEGT. The CDR3 covers 19 residues.

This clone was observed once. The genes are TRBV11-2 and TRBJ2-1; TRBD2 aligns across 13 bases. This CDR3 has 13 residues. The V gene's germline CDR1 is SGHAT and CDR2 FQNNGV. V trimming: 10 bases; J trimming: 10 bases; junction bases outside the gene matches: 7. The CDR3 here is CAIQTSGGSEQFF. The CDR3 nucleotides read TGTGCCATCCAGACTAGCGGGGGGTCAGAGCAGTTCTTC.

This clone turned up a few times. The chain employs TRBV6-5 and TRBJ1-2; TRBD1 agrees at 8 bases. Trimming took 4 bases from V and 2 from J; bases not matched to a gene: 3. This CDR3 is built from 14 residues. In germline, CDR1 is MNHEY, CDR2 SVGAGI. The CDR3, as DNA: TGTGCCAGCAGTTCTACAGGGGGAAACTATGGCTACACCTTC. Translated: CASSSTGGNYGYTF.

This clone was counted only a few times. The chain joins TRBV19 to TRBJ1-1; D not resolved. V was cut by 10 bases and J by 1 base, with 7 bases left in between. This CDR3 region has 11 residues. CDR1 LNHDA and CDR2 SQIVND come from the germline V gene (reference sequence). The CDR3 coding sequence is TGTGCCACCAGAACGAACACTGAAGCTTTCTTT. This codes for CATRTNTEAFF.

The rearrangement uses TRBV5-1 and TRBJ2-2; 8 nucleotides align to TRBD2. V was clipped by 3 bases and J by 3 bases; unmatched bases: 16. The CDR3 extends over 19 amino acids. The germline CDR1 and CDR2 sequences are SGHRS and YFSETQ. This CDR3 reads CASSSRPLGRGDYTGELFF. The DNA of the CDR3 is TGCGCCAGCAGCTCACGTCCACTAGGGCGGGGGGACTACACCGGGGAGCTGTTTTTT.

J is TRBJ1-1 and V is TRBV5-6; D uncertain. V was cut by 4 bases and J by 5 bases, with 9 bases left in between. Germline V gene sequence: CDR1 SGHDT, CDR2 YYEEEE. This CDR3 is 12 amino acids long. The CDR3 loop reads CASSQRKTEAFF. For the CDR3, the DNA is TGTGCCAGCAGCCAGCGGAAAACTGAAGCTTTCTTT.